Sequencing of this T cell receptor beta chain was carried out in a study of shared clonotypes between healthy human individuals. Study conclusions and caveats: Non-shared clonotypes were found to have lower generation probabilities than the clonotypes that were shared by all four of the sorted-subset donors. Although depth was large, rarefaction showed that sequencing of the sorted subsets was incomplete.

As concerns this clone: Its specificity is not known.

CD45RO-negative cells were positively selected for CCR7, leaving out terminally differentiated effector memory CD45RA+ cells. With 4 bases removed from V and 0 bases from J, the gap between germline ends came to 7 bases. Germline V gene lookup returns CDR1 SGDLS and CDR2 YYNGEE. There are 14 residues in the CDR3. The repertoire was sequenced with immunoSEQ multiplex PCR; TCRdb's copy has only in-frame clones and lacks some. The repertoire includes over 2 million clones, over 85% of them detected once, and approximately 1.2% sits in the top ten. This sequence originates from a man aged 18 to 30 in good health. This chain joins TRBV9 and TRBJ2-2; D is uncertain. Sequences were obtained from naive CD8+ T cells sorted from blood. Here the CDR3 reads CASSHDTNTGELFF. CDR3 nucleotides: TGTGCCAGCAGCCACGATACGAACACCGGGGAGCTGTTTTTT.